This is a list of T cell receptor beta chains from one sample in a study of blood T cells in healthy people across ages. Via MiXCR, TCRdb re-called the 5' RACE reads, giving one row per CDR3 protein. The table has over 600,000 distinct CDR3 sequences, 21% seen once. The sample was blood. These receptors originate from a man in his sixties or seventies in good health. The CDR3 runs from the conserved cysteine through the conserved F or W. Each record gives: clone size, V gene, D gene, J gene, CDR3 protein, CDR3 DNA. D genes are given only for firm matches. The size of a clone is reported for some rows only, either as once, few or many, or as a class for expanded clones.

clone_size: few
v_call: TRBV6-5
d_call: .
j_call: TRBJ1-1
cdr3_aa: CASSYGGREAFF
cdr3_nt: TGTGCCAGCAGTTACGGGGGGCGAGAAGCTTTCTTT

clone_size: few
v_call: TRBV29-1
d_call: TRBD2
j_call: TRBJ2-1
cdr3_aa: CSVGLAGGPGEQFF
cdr3_nt: TGCAGCGTTGGTCTAGCGGGAGGGCCAGGCGAGCAGTTCTTC

clone_size: .
v_call: TRBV6-6
d_call: .
j_call: TRBJ2-4
cdr3_aa: CAVWELAKNIQYF
cdr3_nt: TGTGCGGTATGGGAACTAGCCAAAAACATTCAGTACTTC

clone_size: .
v_call: TRBV12-3/TRBV12-4
d_call: .
j_call: TRBJ2-5
cdr3_aa: CASSLAEGGETQYF
cdr3_nt: TGTGCCAGCAGCTTAGCGGAAGGAGGGGAGACCCAGTACTTC

clone_size: .
v_call: TRBV29-1
d_call: TRBD1
j_call: TRBJ2-7
cdr3_aa: CSVEGGQGTYEQYF
cdr3_nt: TGCAGCGTTGAAGGGGGACAGGGGACCTACGAGCAGTACTTC

clone_size: many
v_call: TRBV5-6
d_call: TRBD1
j_call: TRBJ1-2
cdr3_aa: CASSETWDSNYGYTF
cdr3_nt: TGTGCCAGCAGCGAGACCTGGGACAGTAACTATGGCTACACCTTC

clone_size: .
v_call: TRBV20-1
d_call: .
j_call: TRBJ2-7
cdr3_aa: CSASQGGSSYEQYF
cdr3_nt: TGCAGTGCTTCACAAGGGGGGAGCTCCTACGAGCAGTACTTC

clone_size: many
v_call: TRBV7-6
d_call: TRBD2
j_call: TRBJ2-1
cdr3_aa: CASSPGLAVYNEQFF
cdr3_nt: TGTGCCAGCAGCCCGGGACTAGCGGTCTACAATGAGCAGTTCTTC

clone_size: .
v_call: TRBV21-1
d_call: .
j_call: TRBJ2-7
cdr3_aa: CASTRLGCHEQYF
cdr3_nt: TGTGCCAGCACCCGACTAGGTTGCCACGAGCAGTACTTC

clone_size: .
v_call: TRBV7-2
d_call: TRBD2
j_call: TRBJ2-7
cdr3_aa: CASSRTSGPYEQYF
cdr3_nt: TGTGCCAGCAGCCGGACTAGCGGACCCTACGAGCAGTACTTC

clone_size: few
v_call: TRBV20-1
d_call: TRBD1
j_call: TRBJ2-7
cdr3_aa: CSVSQGVPSYEQYF
cdr3_nt: TGCAGTGTTTCACAGGGGGTACCTTCCTACGAGCAGTACTTC

clone_size: few
v_call: TRBV2
d_call: .
j_call: TRBJ2-5
cdr3_aa: CASKSIGHQGGTQYF
cdr3_nt: TGTGCCAGCAAATCGATCGGGCATCAGGGCGGGACCCAGTACTTC

clone_size: many
v_call: TRBV11-2
d_call: .
j_call: TRBJ2-3
cdr3_aa: CASSLVEDTQYF
cdr3_nt: TGTGCCAGCAGCTTAGTAGAGGATACGCAGTATTTT

clone_size: .
v_call: TRBV7-2
d_call: TRBD2
j_call: TRBJ2-7
cdr3_aa: CATTGLADSYEQYF
cdr3_nt: TGTGCCACTACCGGGCTAGCGGACTCCTACGAGCAGTACTTC

clone_size: once
v_call: TRBV7-9
d_call: .
j_call: TRBJ2-3
cdr3_aa: CASSLILSADTQYF
cdr3_nt: TGTGCCAGCAGCTTAATCCTTAGCGCAGATACGCAGTATTTT

clone_size: few
v_call: TRBV6-6
d_call: TRBD1
j_call: TRBJ1-2
cdr3_aa: CASSSRQGNYGYTF
cdr3_nt: TGTGCCAGCAGTTCGCGACAGGGCAACTATGGCTACACCTTC

clone_size: .
v_call: TRBV4-1
d_call: TRBD2
j_call: TRBJ2-3
cdr3_aa: CASSQDLGLAGLTDTQYF
cdr3_nt: TGCGCTAGCAGCCAAGATCTTGGACTAGCGGGCCTCACAGATACGCAGTATTTT

clone_size: .
v_call: TRBV7-2
d_call: .
j_call: TRBJ2-1
cdr3_aa: CASSSRTFLSYNEQFF
cdr3_nt: TGTGCCAGCAGCTCCCGGACTTTCCTCTCCTACAATGAGCAGTTCTTC

clone_size: .
v_call: TRBV2
d_call: .
j_call: TRBJ2-5
cdr3_aa: CASSGAPGLPQETQYF
cdr3_nt: TGTGCCAGCAGTGGGGCACCGGGACTGCCCCAAGAGACCCAGTACTTC

clone_size: few
v_call: TRBV20-1
d_call: TRBD2
j_call: TRBJ2-1
cdr3_aa: CSARELGLAKNEQFF
cdr3_nt: TGCAGTGCTAGAGAGCTCGGACTAGCGAAAAATGAGCAGTTCTTC

clone_size: .
v_call: TRBV9
d_call: TRBD1
j_call: TRBJ1-2
cdr3_aa: CASSVALGAGTGGLYGYTF
cdr3_nt: TGTGCCAGCAGCGTAGCCCTAGGCGCCGGGACAGGGGGCCTCTATGGCTACACCTTC

clone_size: few
v_call: TRBV24-1
d_call: .
j_call: TRBJ2-5
cdr3_aa: CATSAGETQYF
cdr3_nt: TGTGCCACCAGTGCAGGGGAGACCCAGTACTTC

clone_size: .
v_call: TRBV6-1
d_call: TRBD2
j_call: TRBJ2-2
cdr3_aa: CASSALKRGYTGELFF
cdr3_nt: TGTGCCAGCAGTGCTCTTAAGCGGGGATACACCGGGGAGCTGTTTTTT

clone_size: .
v_call: TRBV2
d_call: TRBD1
j_call: TRBJ1-1
cdr3_aa: CASGPDRGRSEAFF
cdr3_nt: TGTGCCAGCGGACCAGACAGGGGACGATCCGAAGCTTTCTTT

clone_size: few
v_call: TRBV12-5
d_call: TRBD2
j_call: TRBJ2-5
cdr3_aa: CASGRTQAGETQYF
cdr3_nt: TGTGCTAGTGGTCGCACGCAAGCGGGGGAGACCCAGTACTTC

clone_size: .
v_call: TRBV4-1
d_call: .
j_call: TRBJ2-5
cdr3_aa: CASSQDPGHTIRETQYF
cdr3_nt: TGCGCCAGCAGCCAAGACCCGGGACACACTATTCGAGAGACCCAGTACTTC

clone_size: .
v_call: TRBV7-3
d_call: .
j_call: TRBJ1-1
cdr3_aa: CASSLNVGGATTEAFF
cdr3_nt: TGTGCCAGCAGCTTAAACGTGGGGGGCGCTACCACTGAAGCTTTCTTT